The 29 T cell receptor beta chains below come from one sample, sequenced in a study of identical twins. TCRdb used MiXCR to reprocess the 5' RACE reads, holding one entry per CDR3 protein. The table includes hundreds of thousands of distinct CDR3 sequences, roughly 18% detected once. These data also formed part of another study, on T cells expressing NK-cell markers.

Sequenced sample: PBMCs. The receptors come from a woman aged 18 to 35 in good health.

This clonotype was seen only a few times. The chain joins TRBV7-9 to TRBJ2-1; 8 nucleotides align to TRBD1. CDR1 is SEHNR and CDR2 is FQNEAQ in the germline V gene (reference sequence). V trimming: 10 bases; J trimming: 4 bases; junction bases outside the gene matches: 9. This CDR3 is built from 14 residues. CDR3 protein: CATVPGQEYNEQFF. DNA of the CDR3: TGTGCCACGGTCCCGGGACAGGAATACAATGAGCAGTTCTTC.

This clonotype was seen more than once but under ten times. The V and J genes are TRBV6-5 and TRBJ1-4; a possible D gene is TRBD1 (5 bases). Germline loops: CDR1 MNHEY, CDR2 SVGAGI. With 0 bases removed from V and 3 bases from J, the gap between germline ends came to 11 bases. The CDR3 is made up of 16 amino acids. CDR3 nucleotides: TGTGCCAGCAGTTACTCGCAGGGTAAACCTAATGAAAAACTGTTTTTT. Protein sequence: CASSYSQGKPNEKLFF.

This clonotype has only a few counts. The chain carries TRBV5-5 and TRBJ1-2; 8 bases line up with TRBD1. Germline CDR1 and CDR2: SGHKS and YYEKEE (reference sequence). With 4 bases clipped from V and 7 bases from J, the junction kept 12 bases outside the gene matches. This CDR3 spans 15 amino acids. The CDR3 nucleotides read TGTGCCAGCAGCCGACTGGACAGGGATGTCGGTGGCTACACCTTC. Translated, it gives CASSRLDRDVGGYTF. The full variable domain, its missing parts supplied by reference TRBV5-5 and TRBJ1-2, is DAGVTQSPTHLIKTRGQQVTLRCSPISGHKSVSWYQQVLGQGPQFIFQYYEKEERGRGNFPDRFSARQFPNYSSELNVNALLLGDSALYLCASSRLDRDVGGYTFGSGTRLTVV.

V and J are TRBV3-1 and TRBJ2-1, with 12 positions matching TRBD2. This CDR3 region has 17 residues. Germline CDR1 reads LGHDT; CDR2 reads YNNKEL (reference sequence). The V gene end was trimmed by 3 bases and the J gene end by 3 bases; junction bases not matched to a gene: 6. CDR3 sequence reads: CASSHRLAGVNYNEQFF. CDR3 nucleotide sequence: TGTGCCAGCAGCCACAGACTAGCGGGGGTTAACTACAATGAGCAGTTCTTC.

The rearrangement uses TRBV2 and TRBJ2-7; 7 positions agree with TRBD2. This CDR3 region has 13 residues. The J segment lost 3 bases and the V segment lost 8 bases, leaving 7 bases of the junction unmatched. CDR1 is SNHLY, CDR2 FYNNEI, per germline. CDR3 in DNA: TGTGCCAGCGCCTTCAGCGGGGACTACGAGCAGTACTTC. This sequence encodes CASAFSGDYEQYF. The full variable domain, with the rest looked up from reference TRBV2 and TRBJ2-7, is EPEVTQTPSHQVTQMGQEVILRCVPISNHLYFYWYRQILGQKVEFLVSFYNNEISEKSEIFDDQFSVERPDGSNFTLKIRSTKLEDSAMYFCASAFSGDYEQYFGPGTRLTVT.

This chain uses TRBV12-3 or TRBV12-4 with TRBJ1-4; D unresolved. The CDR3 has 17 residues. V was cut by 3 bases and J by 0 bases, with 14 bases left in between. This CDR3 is CASSFGPGSATNEKLFF. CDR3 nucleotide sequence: TGTGCCAGCAGTTTTGGCCCCGGCAGCGCAACTAATGAAAAACTGTTTTTT.

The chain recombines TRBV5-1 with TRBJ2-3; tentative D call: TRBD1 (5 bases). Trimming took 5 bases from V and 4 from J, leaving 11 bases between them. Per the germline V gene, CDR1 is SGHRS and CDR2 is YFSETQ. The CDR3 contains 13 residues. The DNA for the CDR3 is TGCGCCAGCAGGAGCAGGGTCGCAGATACGCAGTATTTT. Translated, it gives CASRSRVADTQYF.

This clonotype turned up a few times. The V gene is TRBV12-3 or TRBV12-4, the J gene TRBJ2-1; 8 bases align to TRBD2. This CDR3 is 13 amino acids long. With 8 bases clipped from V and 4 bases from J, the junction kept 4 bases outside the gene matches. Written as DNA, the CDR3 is TGTGCCAGCCTAGCGGGCCGATACAATGAGCAGTTCTTC. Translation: CASLAGRYNEQFF.

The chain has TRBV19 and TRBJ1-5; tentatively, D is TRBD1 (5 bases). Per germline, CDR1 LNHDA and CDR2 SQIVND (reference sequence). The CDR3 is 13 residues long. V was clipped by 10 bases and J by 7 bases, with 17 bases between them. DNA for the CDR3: TGTGCCACCCGTCCCTCCCGGGGGCAGCCCCAGCATTTT. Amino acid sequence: CATRPSRGQPQHF.

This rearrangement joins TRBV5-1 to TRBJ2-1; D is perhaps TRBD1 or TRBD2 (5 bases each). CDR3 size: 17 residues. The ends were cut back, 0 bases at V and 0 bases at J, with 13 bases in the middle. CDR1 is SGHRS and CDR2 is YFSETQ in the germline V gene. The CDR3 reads CASSLDGGRSSYNEQFF. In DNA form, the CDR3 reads TGCGCCAGCAGCTTGGATGGGGGTCGGAGCTCCTACAATGAGCAGTTCTTC.

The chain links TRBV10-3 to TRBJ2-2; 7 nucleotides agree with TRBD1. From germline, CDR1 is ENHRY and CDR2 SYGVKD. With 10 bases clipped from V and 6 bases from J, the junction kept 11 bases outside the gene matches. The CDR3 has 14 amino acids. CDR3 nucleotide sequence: TGTGCCACAACCCCTAGGGACAGCGCCGGGGAGCTGTTTTTT. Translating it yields CATTPRDSAGELFF.

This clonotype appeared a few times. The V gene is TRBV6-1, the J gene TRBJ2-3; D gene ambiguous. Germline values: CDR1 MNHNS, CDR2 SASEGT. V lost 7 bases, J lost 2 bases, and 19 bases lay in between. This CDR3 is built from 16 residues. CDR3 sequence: CASKNPMRRVTDTQYF. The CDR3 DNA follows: TGTGCCAGCAAAAACCCGATGCGTAGGGTCACAGATACGCAGTATTTT.

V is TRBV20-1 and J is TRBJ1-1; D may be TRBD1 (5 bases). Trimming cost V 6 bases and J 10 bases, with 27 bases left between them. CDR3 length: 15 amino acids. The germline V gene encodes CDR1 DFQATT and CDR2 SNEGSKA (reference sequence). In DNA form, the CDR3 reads TGCAGTGCCAGATCCGGGGGTAAGGGCGCCAAGAGAGCTTTCTTT. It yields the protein CSARSGGKGAKRAFF.

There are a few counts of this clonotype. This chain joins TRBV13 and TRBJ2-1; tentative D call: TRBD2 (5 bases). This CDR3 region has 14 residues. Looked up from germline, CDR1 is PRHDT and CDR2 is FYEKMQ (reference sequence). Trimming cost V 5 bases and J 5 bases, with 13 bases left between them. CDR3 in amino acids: CASSPRTRNNEQFF. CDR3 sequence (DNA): TGTGCCAGCAGCCCAAGAACTAGAAACAATGAGCAGTTCTTC.

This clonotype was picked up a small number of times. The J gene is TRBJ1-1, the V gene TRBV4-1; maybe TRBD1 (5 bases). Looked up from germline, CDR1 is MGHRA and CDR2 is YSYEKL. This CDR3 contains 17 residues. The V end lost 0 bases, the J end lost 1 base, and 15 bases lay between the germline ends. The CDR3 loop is CASSQDTAGPTNTEAFF. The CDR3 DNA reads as TGCGCCAGCAGCCAAGACACAGCGGGACCTACGAACACTGAAGCTTTCTTT.

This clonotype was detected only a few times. In DNA form, the CDR3 reads TGCGCCAGCAGCACGCGTGGACAGGGCACGAACACCGGGGAGCTGTTTTTT. It is translated as CASSTRGQGTNTGELFF. The chain links TRBV5-1 to TRBJ2-2; 8 nucleotides agree with TRBD1. Germline CDR1 and CDR2: SGHRS and YFSETQ. Germline trimming cut 4 bases from V and 0 bases from J; bases unmatched to any gene: 8. This CDR3 has 17 amino acids.

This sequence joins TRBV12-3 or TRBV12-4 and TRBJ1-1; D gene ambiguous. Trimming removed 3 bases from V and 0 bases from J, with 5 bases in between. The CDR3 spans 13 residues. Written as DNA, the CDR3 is TGTGCCAGCAGTTTTTACGTGAACACTGAAGCTTTCTTT. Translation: CASSFYVNTEAFF.

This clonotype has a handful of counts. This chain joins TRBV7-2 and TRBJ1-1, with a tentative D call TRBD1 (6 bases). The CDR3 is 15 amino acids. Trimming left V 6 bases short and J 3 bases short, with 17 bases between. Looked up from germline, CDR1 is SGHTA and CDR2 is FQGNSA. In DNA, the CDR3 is TGTGCCAGCAGTTCCACCTCCCAGGGGTACACTGAAGCTTTCTTT. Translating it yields CASSSTSQGYTEAFF.

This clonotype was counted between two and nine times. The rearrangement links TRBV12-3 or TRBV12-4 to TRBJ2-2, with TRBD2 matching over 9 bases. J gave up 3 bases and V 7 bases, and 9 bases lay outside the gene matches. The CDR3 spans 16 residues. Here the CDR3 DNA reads TGTGCCAGCACCGATGAGGGACTAGCTTACACCGGGGAGCTGTTTTTT. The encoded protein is CASTDEGLAYTGELFF.

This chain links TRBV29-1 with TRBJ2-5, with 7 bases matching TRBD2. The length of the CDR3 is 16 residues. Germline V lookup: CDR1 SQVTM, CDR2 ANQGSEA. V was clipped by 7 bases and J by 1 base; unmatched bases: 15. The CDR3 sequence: CSARRRASGVQETQYF. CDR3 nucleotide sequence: TGCAGCGCCCGACGGAGAGCTAGCGGAGTCCAAGAGACCCAGTACTTC.

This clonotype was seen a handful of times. CDR3 sequence reads: CASSQERLNEQFF. CDR3 nucleotides: TGTGCCAGCAGCCAGGAAAGGTTGAATGAGCAGTTCTTC. The rearrangement links TRBV14 to TRBJ2-1; D gene unclear. The V and J ends lost 3 bases and 7 bases respectively, with 10 bases between them. The CDR3 runs to 13 residues. From germline, CDR1 is SGHDN and CDR2 FVKESK.

The CDR3 region has the DNA TGCAGTGCAACCAGGACAGGGGATACCGGGGAGCTGTTTTTT. This gives the protein CSATRTGDTGELFF. The chain uses TRBV20-1 and TRBJ2-2, with 9 nucleotides matching TRBD1. The germline gives CDR1 DFQATT, CDR2 SNEGSKA (reference sequence). Losses at the gene ends were 6 bases for V and 5 bases for J; bases not matched to a gene: 7. The CDR3 is 14 amino acids.

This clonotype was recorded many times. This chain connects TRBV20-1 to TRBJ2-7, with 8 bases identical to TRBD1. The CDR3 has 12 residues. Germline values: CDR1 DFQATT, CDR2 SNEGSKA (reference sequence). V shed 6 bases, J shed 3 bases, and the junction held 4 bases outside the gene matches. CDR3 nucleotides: TGCAGTGCCCGGACAGGGTACTACGAGCAGTACTTC. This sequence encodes CSARTGYYEQYF.

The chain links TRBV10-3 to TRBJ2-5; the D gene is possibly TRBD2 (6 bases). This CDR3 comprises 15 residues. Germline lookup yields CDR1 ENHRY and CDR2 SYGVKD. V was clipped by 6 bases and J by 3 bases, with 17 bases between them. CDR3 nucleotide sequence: TGTGCCATCAGGGGGAGTTGGAGGGCGGAAGAGACCCAGTACTTC. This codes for CAIRGSWRAEETQYF.

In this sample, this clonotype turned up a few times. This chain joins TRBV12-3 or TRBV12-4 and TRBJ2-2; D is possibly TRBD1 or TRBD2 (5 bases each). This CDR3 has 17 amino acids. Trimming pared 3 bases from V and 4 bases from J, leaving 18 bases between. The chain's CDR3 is CASSLGSVGVGTGELFF. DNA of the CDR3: TGTGCCAGCAGTTTGGGTTCGGTGGGGGTTGGCACCGGGGAGCTGTTTTTT.

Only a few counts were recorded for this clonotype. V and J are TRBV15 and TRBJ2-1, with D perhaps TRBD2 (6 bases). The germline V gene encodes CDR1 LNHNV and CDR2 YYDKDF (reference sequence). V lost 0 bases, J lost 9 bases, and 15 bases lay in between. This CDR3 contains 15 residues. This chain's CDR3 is CATSRENGGAGEQFF. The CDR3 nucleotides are TGTGCCACCAGCAGAGAAAATGGAGGGGCGGGTGAGCAGTTCTTC.

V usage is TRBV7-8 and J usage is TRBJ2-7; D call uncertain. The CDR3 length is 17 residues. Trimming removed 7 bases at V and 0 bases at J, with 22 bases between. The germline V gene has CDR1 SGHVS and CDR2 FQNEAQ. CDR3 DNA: TGTGCCAGCACCCTCTTCCCCTCTGGGGAAACCTCCTACGAGCAGTACTTC. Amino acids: CASTLFPSGETSYEQYF.

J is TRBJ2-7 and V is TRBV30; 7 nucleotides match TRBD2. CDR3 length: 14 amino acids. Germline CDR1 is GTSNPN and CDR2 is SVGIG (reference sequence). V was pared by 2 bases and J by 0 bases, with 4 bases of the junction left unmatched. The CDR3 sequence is CAWSFQRGSYEQYF. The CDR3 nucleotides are TGTGCCTGGAGTTTTCAGCGGGGCTCCTACGAGCAGTACTTC. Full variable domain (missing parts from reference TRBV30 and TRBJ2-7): SQTIHQWPATLVQPVGSPLSLECTVEGTSNPNLYWYRQAAGRGLQLLFYSVGIGQISSEVPQNLSASRPQDRQFILSSKKLLLSDSGFYLCAWSFQRGSYEQYFGPGTRLTVT.

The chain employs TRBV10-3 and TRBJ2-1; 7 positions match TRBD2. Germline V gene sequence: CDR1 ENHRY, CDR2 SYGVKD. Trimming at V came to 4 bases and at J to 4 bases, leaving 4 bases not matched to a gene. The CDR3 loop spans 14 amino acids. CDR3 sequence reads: CAISGGTIYNEQFF. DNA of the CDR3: TGTGCCATCAGTGGGGGGACTATTTACAATGAGCAGTTCTTC.